Sequencing of this TCR beta chain was carried out in a study of human T cells and chemical hapten exposure. Study as a whole: Each patch test put 0.01% DPC on the upper back, and results were read at 6 days. Variation in per-sample TCR yields came mainly from small pooled library volume differences.

There are many counts of this clonotype. The CDR3 loop spans 14 amino acids. With V trimmed by 3 bases and J by 5 bases, 6 bases remained unmatched. CDR1 is SGHRS and CDR2 is YFSETQ in the germline V gene. Sample time point: patch test 1, 2 weeks after DPC sensitization. This sample's treatment: therapeutic diphenylcyclopropenone sensitization with weekly scalp DPC. Sequencing started from total RNA isolated from unfractionated whole blood. Individual cDNA molecules (in the library) carried attached unique molecular identifiers. One entry per CDR3 protein results from TCRdb running MiXCR on the RACE reads. The sample has 40,000 to 50,000 distinct CDR3 sequences, under 5% seen once.

This receptor was taken from a man aged 45-65 years with alopecia areata. Some clones in this sample may be carry-over from other donors' samples. The material sequenced was whole blood, taken in connection with sensitization to the hapten diphenylcyclopropenone (DPC). The rearrangement links TRBV5-1 to TRBJ2-5; the match to TRBD1 covers 8 bases. CDR3 sequence: CASSSGQVGETQYF. The DNA of the CDR3 is TGCGCCAGCAGCTCGGGACAGGTTGGTGAGACCCAGTACTTC.